The 14 T cell receptor beta chains below all came from one sample that was sequenced in a study of blood T cell repertoires in COVID-19. Only in-frame clones appear in the TCRdb table, and some are missing; sequencing was by immunoSEQ multiplex PCR. The profile shows around 500,000 clones, roughly 88% of them singletons. The sequenced sample was PBMCs or T cells enriched from blood (not recorded which). These receptors were taken from a woman aged 40 to 50 who had recovered from COVID-19.

The rearrangement links TRBV9 to TRBJ2-3, with 7 nucleotides matching TRBD1. The V gene end was trimmed by 1 base and the J gene end by 4 bases; junction bases not matched to a gene: 6. The CDR3 consists of 15 residues. Per the germline V gene, CDR1 is SGDLS and CDR2 is YYNGEE. The CDR3 is CASSVSRGTPDTQYF. CDR3 in DNA: TGTGCCAGCAGCGTATCCAGGGGGACCCCAGATACGCAGTATTTT. The entire variable domain, with the rest obtained from reference TRBV9 and TRBJ2-3, is as follows: DSGVTQTPKHLITATGQRVTLRCSPRSGDLSVYWYQQSLDQGLQFLIQYYNGEERAKGNILERFSAQQFPDLHSELNLSSLELGDSALYFCASSVSRGTPDTQYFGPGTRLTVL.

The genes are TRBV27 and TRBJ1-2; TRBD1 is a possible D gene (6 bases). CDR1 MNHEY and CDR2 SMNVEV come from the germline V gene (reference sequence). Trimming left V 8 bases short and J 6 bases short, with 25 bases between. The CDR3 runs to 16 residues. CDR3 in amino acids: CASGPKGVGTRDGYTF. The CDR3 DNA follows: TGTGCCAGCGGCCCCAAAGGGGTGGGGACACGGGATGGCTACACCTTC.

The chain joins TRBV3-1 (or the pseudogene TRBV3-2) to TRBJ2-5; 13 nucleotides line up with TRBD2. The CDR3 spans 18 residues. Germline lookup yields CDR1 LGHDT and CDR2 YNNKEL (reference sequence). J was trimmed by 5 bases and V by 0 bases; bases with no gene match: 9. The CDR3 reads CASSQDRGTSGVIETQYF. CDR3 coding DNA: TGTGCCAGCAGCCAAGATAGGGGGACTAGCGGGGTCATCGAGACCCAGTACTTC.

This clone appeared a single time. V gene TRBV6-2 or TRBV6-3 combines with J gene TRBJ2-7; no clear D. The germline V and J ends were trimmed by 6 bases and 2 bases, with 20 bases remaining between them. Germline V lookup: CDR1 MNHEY, CDR2 SVGEGT. This CDR3 comprises 16 residues. In nucleotides, the CDR3 is TGTGCCAGCAGCAATTTCGGGTCCAGACCCACCTACGAGCAGTACTTC. This sequence encodes CASSNFGSRPTYEQYF.

The chain carries TRBV4-3 and TRBJ2-3; no clear D. The CDR3 extends over 13 amino acids. V lost 4 bases and J lost 5, with 10 bases in between. Germline V gene data show CDR1 as LGHNA and CDR2 as YSLEER. The CDR3 here is CASSRAAGDTQYF. The CDR3 nucleotides read TGCGCCAGCAGCCGGGCAGCCGGAGATACGCAGTATTTT.

Only one count was recorded for this clone. The J gene is TRBJ1-2, the V gene TRBV6-6; D might be TRBD1 (5 bases). Trimming cost V 5 bases and J 6 bases, with 19 bases left between them. The CDR3 has 15 residues. Germline CDR1 is MNHNY and CDR2 is SVGAGI (reference sequence). CDR3 region: CASSSSRVAQDGYTF. CDR3 DNA: TGTGCCAGCAGTAGCTCCAGGGTCGCCCAAGATGGCTACACCTTC.

This clone was seen more than once but under ten times. V and J are TRBV21-1 and TRBJ2-6; the table calls TRBD1, which could not be checked here. TRBV21-1 represents a pseudogene. The CDR3 covers 17 residues. CDR3 loop: CASSRRQGASGANVLTF. Here the CDR3 DNA reads TGTGCCAGCAGCCGTCGACAGGGGGCCTCTGGGGCCAACGTCCTGACTTTC.

The chain carries TRBV4-3 and TRBJ2-3, with 11 nucleotides matching TRBD2. There are 16 residues in the CDR3. Germline lookup yields CDR1 LGHNA and CDR2 YSLEER. The V segment lost 1 base and the J segment 1 base; nucleotides outside the gene matches: 1. CDR3 coding DNA: TGCGCCAGCAGCCAAGGACTAGCGGGACGCACAGATACGCAGTATTTT. It yields the protein CASSQGLAGRTDTQYF.

The chain combines TRBV11-2 with TRBJ2-7; 8 positions agree with TRBD2. Germline loops: CDR1 SGHAT, CDR2 FQNNGV. The CDR3 totals 15 residues. Germline trimming cut 2 bases from V and 1 base from J; bases unmatched to any gene: 4. DNA of the CDR3: TGTGCCAGCAGCTTAAGACTAGCGAGATCCTACGAGCAGTACTTC. Translating it yields CASSLRLARSYEQYF.

This clone occurred once. The chain links TRBV5-4 to TRBJ2-2; a possible D gene is TRBD2 (5 bases). Between the trimmed V and J ends, which lost 0 bases and 6 bases, there was a span of 9 bases. CDR3 length: 14 amino acids. The V gene's germline CDR1 is SGHNT and CDR2 YYREEE (reference sequence). CDR3 coding DNA: TGTGCCAGCAGCTTGGTGGAGGCATCCGGGGAGCTGTTTTTT. As protein: CASSLVEASGELFF.

The chain carries TRBV6-2 or TRBV6-3 and TRBJ2-1; no clear D gene. The CDR3 runs 15 residues. Trimming pared 6 bases from V and 0 bases from J, leaving 12 bases between. Germline loops: CDR1 MNHEY, CDR2 SVGEGT. CDR3 bases: TGTGCCAGCAGCACTTATCCAGGCTCCTACAATGAGCAGTTCTTC. The encoded protein is CASSTYPGSYNEQFF.

The chain recombines TRBV28 with TRBJ1-1, with 8 bases that match TRBD1. This CDR3 contains 15 residues. The V gene's germline CDR1 is MDHEN and CDR2 SYDVKM. V lost 5 bases, J lost 1 base, and 6 bases stayed unmatched. CDR3 coding DNA: TGTGCCAGCAGTGGTTGGGACAGGTCGAACACTGAAGCTTTCTTT. Protein product: CASSGWDRSNTEAFF.

The rearrangement joins TRBV19 to TRBJ1-1, with 8 positions matching TRBD1. This CDR3 has 15 residues. V dropped 5 bases and J dropped 1; count of bases not matched to a gene: 6. The germline V gene has CDR1 LNHDA and CDR2 SQIVND (reference sequence). CDR3 coding DNA: TGTGCCAGTAGTGTGACAGGACAGGGGAACACTGAAGCTTTCTTT. Its translation is CASSVTGQGNTEAFF.

The V gene is TRBV7-6, the J gene TRBJ2-7, with 11 positions matching TRBD1. Germline trimming cut 3 bases from V and 4 bases from J; bases unmatched to any gene: 14. The CDR3 extends over 18 amino acids. CDR1 and CDR2 (germline): SGHVS, FNYEAQ. In DNA, the CDR3 is TGTGCCAGCAGCTTGGACAGGGGGCTGCGGGAGAGACCTTACGAGCAGTACTTC. Its translation is CASSLDRGLRERPYEQYF.